This T cell receptor (beta chain) was sequenced during a study of blood T cell repertoires in COVID-19. This clone was observed once. Looked up from germline, CDR1 is SEHNR and CDR2 is FQNEAQ (reference sequence). The junction had 13 bases not matched to a gene; V was cut back by 1 base and J by 7 bases. The CDR3 totals 17 residues. TCRdb's copy holds only in-frame clones and misses some; the assay was immunoSEQ multiplex PCR. Found here are under 400,000 clones, nearly 90% of them singletons; the top ten hold 6.5%. The sequence derives from a man younger than 35 with active or convalescent COVID-19. This chain uses TRBV7-9 with TRBJ2-1, with 7 nucleotides matching TRBD1. Sequencing used peripheral blood. The CDR3 spells CASSLEIGTASSNEQFF. As DNA, the CDR3 is TGTGCCAGCAGCTTAGAGATTGGGACAGCCTCTTCAAATGAGCAGTTCTTC.